These 23 T cell receptor beta chains originate from one sample sequenced in a study of blood T cell repertoires in COVID-19. Sequenced by immunoSEQ multiplex PCR; TCRdb stores in-frame clones only, minus some. This sample yields 200,000 or so clones, of which 75% to 90% are seen a single time; 2.1% belongs to the top ten. Sequenced input: peripheral blood. The receptor source for this set is a man between 70 and 80 years old with active or convalescent COVID-19.

The chain has TRBV28 and TRBJ2-2, with D perhaps TRBD1 (7 bases). This CDR3 comprises 14 residues. Looked up from germline, CDR1 is MDHEN and CDR2 is SYDVKM. Between the trimmed V and J ends, which lost 7 bases and 7 bases, there was a span of 16 bases. The CDR3 DNA reads as TGTGCCAGCAAAAGGCAGGGGGGCATCGGGGAGCTGTTTTTT. Translated: CASKRQGGIGELFF.

This clone was picked up a small number of times. The V and J genes are TRBV10-2 and TRBJ2-2, with 7 bases aligning to TRBD2. This CDR3 has 13 amino acids. V gave up 8 bases and J gave up 6 bases; unmatched junction bases: 6. The germline V gene encodes CDR1 WSHSY and CDR2 SAAADI. Here the CDR3 reads CASGTILAGELFF. CDR3 nucleotide sequence: TGCGCCAGCGGGACTATCCTTGCCGGGGAGCTGTTTTTT.

The J gene is TRBJ1-3, the V gene TRBV7-2, with D hard to call. From germline, CDR1 is SGHTA and CDR2 FQGNSA. The CDR3 runs to 13 residues. With 6 bases removed from V and 4 bases from J, the gap between germline ends came to 10 bases. Written as DNA, the CDR3 is TGTGCCAGCAGTTCCGAGTTCGGAAACACCATATATTTT. Its protein product is CASSSEFGNTIYF.

The gene calls are TRBV27 and TRBJ2-3, with TRBD2 as a possible D gene (5 bases). Trimming pared 0 bases from V and 1 base from J, leaving 5 bases between. The CDR3 extends over 14 amino acids. CDR1 and CDR2 (germline): MNHEY, SMNVEV (reference sequence). The DNA of the CDR3 is TGTGCCAGCAGTTTATCGAGGGGCACAGATACGCAGTATTTT. The encoded protein is CASSLSRGTDTQYF.

The V call is TRBV28, the J call TRBJ1-6; TRBD1 is a possible D gene (5 bases). This CDR3 is built from 14 residues. The germline CDR1 and CDR2 sequences are MDHEN and SYDVKM. Trimming took off 3 bases at V and 9 bases at J, with 12 bases between the two ends. The CDR3 DNA reads as TGTGCCAGCAGTTTGACAGTTCGGGCTTCACCCCTCCACTTT. It codes for CASSLTVRASPLHF.

The J gene is TRBJ2-1, the V gene TRBV5-1, with 8 bases that match TRBD1. Trimming cost V 2 bases and J 3 bases; bases outside gene matches: 7. The V gene's germline CDR1 is SGHRS and CDR2 YFSETQ. The CDR3 consists of 16 residues. Here the CDR3 DNA reads TGCGCCAGCAGCTTATTTCCGGGACAGGACTACAATGAGCAGTTCTTC. As protein: CASSLFPGQDYNEQFF. Filled out from reference TRBV5-1 and TRBJ2-1, the complete variable domain reads KAGVTQTPRYLIKTRGQQVTLSCSPISGHRSVSWYQQTPGQGLQFLFEYFSETQRNKGNFPGRFSGRQFSNSRSEMNVSTLELGDSALYLCASSLFPGQDYNEQFFGPGTRLTVL.

The V and J genes are TRBV4-1 and TRBJ2-4; the match to TRBD2 covers 11 bases. The V gene's germline CDR1 is MGHRA and CDR2 YSYEKL. This CDR3 is 19 amino acids long. V dropped 0 bases and J dropped 0; count of bases not matched to a gene: 7. CDR3 DNA sequence: TGCGCCAGCAGCCAAGAAGGCCTAGCGGGAGGACTAGCCAAAAACATTCAGTACTTC. Translation gives CASSQEGLAGGLAKNIQYF.

A few counts support this clone. This CDR3 is CASISSSRLSNQPQHF. The CDR3 nucleotides are TGTGCCAGTATCTCATCATCGAGGCTTAGCAATCAGCCCCAGCATTTT. V usage is TRBV19 and J usage is TRBJ1-5; D is undetermined. The CDR3 totals 16 residues. CDR1 and CDR2 from the germline V gene are LNHDA and SQIVND (reference sequence). Deletions cut 7 bases from V and 0 bases from J, with 16 bases between.

V is TRBV6-5 and J is TRBJ1-5; D is uncertain. Trimming left V 5 bases short and J 2 bases short, with 10 bases between. CDR3 length equals 14 residues. CDR1 is MNHEY and CDR2 is SVGAGI in the germline V gene. CDR3 sequence reads: CASSRVNGNQPQHF. DNA for the CDR3: TGTGCCAGCAGTCGGGTTAATGGCAATCAGCCCCAGCATTTT.

The chain combines TRBV19 with TRBJ1-1; D gene ambiguous. V was clipped by 7 bases and J by 1 base, with 7 bases between them. The germline CDR1 and CDR2 sequences are LNHDA and SQIVND (reference sequence). The CDR3 contains 12 residues. This CDR3 is CASNGPNTEAFF. DNA of the CDR3: TGTGCCAGTAACGGTCCGAACACTGAAGCTTTCTTT.

The V gene is TRBV28, the J gene TRBJ2-5; 10 bases fit TRBD2. CDR3 length equals 16 residues. The germline V gene has CDR1 MDHEN and CDR2 SYDVKM. The J segment lost 2 bases and the V segment lost 2 bases, leaving 5 bases of the junction unmatched. CDR3 nucleotide sequence: TGTGCCAGCAGTTTACCTAGCGGGGGAGTGCAAGAGACCCAGTACTTC. This codes for CASSLPSGGVQETQYF.

The genes are TRBV4-1 and TRBJ2-5; D remains unclear. Germline CDR1 is MGHRA and CDR2 is YSYEKL. CDR3 length equals 15 residues. V dropped 1 base and J dropped 5 bases, with 14 bases sitting between them. In nucleotides, the CDR3 is TGCGCCAGCAGCCAAGGTCGCACTGGGCAGGAGACCCAGTACTTC. Its translation is CASSQGRTGQETQYF.

The V gene is TRBV4-3, the J gene TRBJ1-3; D is ambiguous. Germline V gene lookup returns CDR1 LGHNA and CDR2 YSLEER. Trimming stripped 0 bases from V and 4 bases from J, with 10 bases between. This CDR3 is 15 amino acids long. CDR3 in amino acids: CASSQDAARGNTIYF. In nucleotides, the CDR3 is TGCGCCAGCAGCCAAGATGCTGCGCGCGGAAACACCATATATTTT.

The chain links TRBV10-1 to TRBJ2-1, with a possible D match to TRBD1 (6 bases). The CDR3 contains 15 residues. The V end was cut by 0 bases, the J end by 6 bases, with 12 bases between. Germline V gene sequence: CDR1 WNHNN, CDR2 SYGVQD (reference sequence). The CDR3, as DNA: TGCGCCAGCAGTGAGTCGAGGGGGTACAGCAATGAGCAGTTCTTC. It specifies CASSESRGYSNEQFF.

The chain recombines TRBV24-1 with TRBJ2-2; possibly TRBD1 for D (6 bases). V was pared by 3 bases and J by 4 bases, with 14 bases between. The CDR3 spans 16 residues. The germline V gene encodes CDR1 KGHDR and CDR2 SFDVKD. The CDR3 bases are TGTGCCACCAGTGATAACCTACAGGGCCCCACCGGGGAGCTGTTTTTT. Its protein product is CATSDNLQGPTGELFF.

The chain uses TRBV7-9 and TRBJ2-3; maybe TRBD1 (5 bases). V shed 3 bases and J shed 4 bases, with 14 bases lying between them. The V gene's germline CDR1 is SEHNR and CDR2 FQNEAQ (reference sequence). The CDR3 runs to 15 residues. The CDR3 here is CASSFILRGADTQYF. The CDR3 DNA is TGTGCCAGCAGCTTCATTTTAAGGGGTGCAGATACGCAGTATTTT.

The CDR3 here is CAKQKAGTGAYEQYF. The CDR3 coding sequence is TGTGCCAAACAAAAGGCGGGAACGGGTGCCTACGAGCAGTACTTC. V and J are TRBV6-5 and TRBJ2-7, with a possible D match to TRBD2 (6 bases). The germline gives CDR1 MNHEY, CDR2 SVGAGI. The CDR3 is made up of 15 amino acids. V shed 10 bases and J shed 2 bases, with 21 bases lying between them.

V is TRBV18 and J is TRBJ2-7; tentatively, D is TRBD1 (6 bases). Germline-derived CDR1 and CDR2 are KGHSH and LQKENI. V lost 5 bases and J lost 6, with 14 bases in between. The CDR3 sequence is 13 residues long. In DNA form, the CDR3 reads TGTGCCAGCTCAGACAGACAGGTTTCCGAGCAGTACTTC. Translation: CASSDRQVSEQYF.

This clone appeared a single time. The junction and the germline gene differ at one end; a read error may be behind it. V is TRBV5-8 and J is TRBJ1-5, with 7 bases aligning to TRBD1. The CDR3 length is 14 residues. The germline gives CDR1 SGHTS, CDR2 YDEGEE. The CDR3 nucleotides are TGTGCCAGCAGTTTGGACAGGACGGATCAGCCCCAGCATTTT. This codes for CASSLDRTDQPQHF. The variable domain in full, completed from reference TRBV5-8 and TRBJ1-5, reads EAGVTQSPTHLIKTRGQQATLRCSPISGHTSVYWYQQALGLGLQFLLWYDEGEERNRGNFPPRFSGRQFPNYSSELNVNALELEDSALYLCASSLDRTDQPQHFGDGTRLSIL.

This sequence joins TRBV11-3 and TRBJ2-1; 7 bases agree with TRBD2. J was trimmed by 9 bases and V by 1 base; bases with no gene match: 9. Germline lookup yields CDR1 SGHNT and CDR2 YENEEA. The CDR3 runs to 15 residues. CDR3 in amino acids: CASSLVEGGRGEQFF. The CDR3 DNA follows: TGTGCCAGCAGCTTAGTAGAGGGAGGGCGCGGTGAGCAGTTCTTC. Complete variable domain (other parts from reference TRBV11-3 and TRBJ2-1): EAGVVQSPRYKIIEKKQPVAFWCNPISGHNTLYWYLQNLGQGPELLIRYENEEAVDDSQLPKDRFSAERLKGVDSTLKIQPAELGDSAVYLCASSLVEGGRGEQFFGPGTRLTVL.

The V call is TRBV6-4, the J call TRBJ1-5; D unclear. Germline V CDR1 and CDR2: MRHNA, SNTAGT. V lost 6 bases, J lost 7 bases, and 13 bases lay in between. The CDR3 consists of 13 residues. CDR3 coding DNA: TGTGCCAGCAGCCCTTTTCGGTTCCAGCCCCAGCATTTT. This gives the protein CASSPFRFQPQHF.

The CDR3 reads CASSETGAHQPQHF. CDR3 coding DNA: TGTGCCAGCAGTGAAACAGGGGCCCATCAGCCCCAGCATTTT. The rearrangement links TRBV25-1 to TRBJ1-5; 7 bases align to TRBD1. CDR3 length equals 14 residues. V shed 2 bases and J 5 bases; nucleotides not matched to a gene: 3. The V gene's germline CDR1 is MGHDK and CDR2 SYGVNS.

This clone was recorded once. The chain carries TRBV4-3 and TRBJ1-6; 9 nucleotides agree with TRBD1. The CDR3 has 16 amino acids. The V and J ends lost 4 bases and 5 bases, in that order; junction bases with no gene match: 6. Germline V gene sequence: CDR1 LGHNA, CDR2 YSLEER. CDR3 region: CASSRHGTGNNSPLHF. The CDR3, as DNA: TGCGCCAGCAGCCGACACGGGACAGGGAATAATTCACCCCTCCACTTT.